This is a list of T cell receptor beta chains from one sample in a study of identical twins. From the 5' RACE reads, TCRdb called clonotypes with MiXCR, one entry per CDR3 protein. The profile shows hundreds of thousands of distinct CDR3 sequences, approximately 9% of them singletons. Separately, the same data were catalogued under a study of yellow fever vaccine responses in identical twins.

Material for sequencing was PBMCs. The origin of the receptors is a woman younger than 35 in good health. The CDR3 runs from the conserved cysteine through the conserved F or W. A D gene is named only where the DNA matches it firmly. Size values are once, few and many counts, or a class for expanded clones, and some rows have none.

clone_size,j_call,d_call,v_call,cdr3_nt,cdr3_aa
NA,TRBJ2-5,NA,TRBV28,TGTGCCAGCAGTCCCTACCCAATCCAAGAGACCCAGTACTTC,CASSPYPIQETQYF
few,TRBJ2-7,TRBD2,TRBV6-5,TGTGCCAGCAGTTACCCGGTTGTGGGAGGGCTTTGGGAGCAGTACTTC,CASSYPVVGGLWEQYF
NA,TRBJ2-1,NA,TRBV18,TGTGCCAGCTCGGTAGGGCATGAGCAGTTCTTC,CASSVGHEQFF
few,TRBJ1-1,NA,TRBV25-1,TGTGCCAGCAGTGGACGGCTCTCGAACACTGAAGCTTTCTTT,CASSGRLSNTEAFF
NA,TRBJ2-7,TRBD1,TRBV6-2/TRBV6-3,TGTGCCAGCAGTGCGAGGGACAGGGCAATCGACGAGCAGTACTTC,CASSARDRAIDEQYF
few,TRBJ2-1,TRBD2,TRBV11-2,TGTGCCAGCAGCTTCCCGTCACCCGTCAGCACTAGCGGGGGTTACAATGAGCAGTTCTTC,CASSFPSPVSTSGGYNEQFF
many,TRBJ2-1,NA,TRBV21-1,TGTGCCAGCAGCAAAGGGGGAGGTCAAGGGTCCTACAATGAGCAGTTCTTC,CASSKGGGQGSYNEQFF
few,TRBJ2-7,TRBD2,TRBV18,TGTGCCAGCTCACTACTACCTAGACTAGCGGGAGGAGTTGTCGAGCAGTACTTC,CASSLLPRLAGGVVEQYF
NA,TRBJ2-7,TRBD2,TRBV7-2,TGTGCCAGCAGCTTAGGAGCGGGGGCCCCCTTCGGGCAGTACTTC,CASSLGAGAPFGQYF
few,TRBJ1-2,TRBD1,TRBV7-9,TGTGCCAGCAGCCCGGACAGGGGGGACGGCTACACCTTC,CASSPDRGDGYTF
NA,TRBJ2-1,TRBD1,TRBV3-1,TGTGCCAGCAGCCAACCGGGACAGGGCTACAATGAGCAGTTCTTC,CASSQPGQGYNEQFF
many,TRBJ2-5,NA,TRBV5-6,TGTGCCAGCAGCTTTGCAGGGGCGGAAGAGACCCAGTACTTC,CASSFAGAEETQYF
few,TRBJ2-4,NA,TRBV28,TGTGCCAGCAGTCTTCCCTCACTGGATATTAAAAACATTCAGTACTTC,CASSLPSLDIKNIQYF
few,TRBJ2-3,TRBD2,TRBV6-1,TGTGCCAGCAGCCAGACTAGCGGGAGTAACACAGATACGCAGTATTTT,CASSQTSGSNTDTQYF
NA,TRBJ2-1,TRBD1,TRBV7-7,TGTGCTAGCAGCCTGTTGACAGGGGGATACAATGAGCAGTTCTTC,CASSLLTGGYNEQFF